The rows below give T cell receptor beta chains drawn from one sample of a study of OX40 agonist ivuxolimab in advanced cancers. Using immunoSEQ multiplex PCR, the repertoire was profiled, and TCRdb retains in-frame clones only, with some absent. The repertoire holds tens of thousands of clones, roughly four fifths seen once, with less than 1.2% in the top ten. The sample was CD4+ or CD8+ T cells sorted from blood, taken in a trial of the OX40 agonist ivuxolimab. The receptors originated from an adult with an advanced solid tumor such as melanoma, head and neck, liver or kidney cancer. The CDR3 runs from the conserved cysteine through the conserved F or W. The order of the fields is V gene, clone size, J gene, D gene, CDR3 length, CDR3 protein, CDR3 DNA. A D gene is named only where the DNA matches it firmly. Where a row states a size, it is once, few, many or the class of an expanded clone; other rows omit it.

TRBV5-6	NA	TRBJ2-1	NA	17	CASSLADWLAKHNEQFF	TGTGCCAGCAGCTTGGCCGATTGGCTAGCGAAGCACAATGAGCAGTTCTTC
TRBV5-6	few	TRBJ1-2	NA	15	CASSLRIKSNYGYTF	TGTGCCAGCAGCCTGAGAATCAAGTCTAACTATGGCTACACCTTC
TRBV5-6	NA	TRBJ1-1	NA	15	CASSLEGRENTEAFF	TGTGCCAGCAGCTTGGAGGGCAGGGAGAACACTGAAGCTTTCTTT
TRBV5-6	NA	TRBJ2-3	TRBD1	16	CASSHGKTGNTDTQYF	TGTGCCAGCAGCCATGGAAAGACAGGGAATACAGATACGCAGTATTTT
TRBV5-4	NA	TRBJ2-5	TRBD2	17	CASSLSLTSGGQETQYF	TGTGCCAGCAGCTTATCTCTGACTAGCGGGGGACAAGAGACCCAGTACTTC
TRBV6-5	many	TRBJ1-3	TRBD1	13	CASSYSQGANLYF	TGTGCCAGCAGTTACTCCCAGGGGGCCAATCTATATTTT
TRBV4-2	NA	TRBJ2-7	NA	14	CASSQSSPSYEQYF	TGTGCCAGCAGCCAATCTAGCCCCTCCTACGAGCAGTACTTC
TRBV2	NA	TRBJ1-1	NA	15	CASSYGDQMNTEAFF	TGTGCCAGCAGTTACGGTGATCAAATGAACACTGAAGCTTTCTTT
TRBV10-2	NA	TRBJ1-1	NA	16	CASGDQGGLGLTEAFF	TGCGCCAGCGGGGACCAGGGAGGGCTTGGGTTAACTGAAGCTTTCTTT
TRBV30	NA	TRBJ1-1	NA	12	CAWRGGPGGTFF	TGTGCCTGGAGGGGCGGACCCGGGGGAACTTTCTTT
TRBV6-1	NA	TRBJ1-6	NA	15	CASSTSTGYNSPLHF	TGTGCCAGCAGTACCTCGACAGGCTATAATTCACCCCTCCACTTT
TRBV6-6	NA	TRBJ2-5	NA	14	CASSPRQTSETQYF	TGTGCCAGCAGTCCACGACAGACATCGGAGACCCAGTACTTC
TRBV30	NA	TRBJ1-4	NA	15	CAWRIPGVGNEKLFF	TGTGCCTGGAGGATTCCCGGGGTCGGTAATGAAAAACTGTTTTTT
TRBV9	NA	TRBJ1-2	NA	18	CASSVDPRSGGRDYGYTF	TGTGCCAGCAGCGTAGACCCCCGCAGTGGGGGCAGGGACTATGGCTACACCTTC
TRBV19	NA	TRBJ1-3	NA	12	CASSLSGNTIYF	TGTGCCAGTAGCTTGTCTGGAAACACCATATATTTT
TRBV12-5	NA	TRBJ1-2	TRBD1	16	CASGWGTGGSGFGYTF	TGTGCTAGTGGTTGGGGGACAGGGGGCAGTGGGTTTGGCTACACCTTC
TRBV7-3	NA	TRBJ2-3	NA	13	CASSFMSGDTQYF	TGTGCCAGCAGCTTCATGTCGGGGGATACGCAGTATTTT
TRBV19	NA	TRBJ2-2	TRBD2	14	CASSRGGSTGELFF	TGTGCCAGTAGTCGCGGGGGGAGCACCGGGGAGCTGTTTTTT
TRBV7-8	NA	TRBJ1-2	TRBD1	14	CASSIRTGEGGYTF	TGTGCCAGCAGCATCAGGACAGGGGAGGGCGGCTACACCTTC
TRBV19	NA	TRBJ1-1	NA	17	CASSIRGRRAGDTEAFF	TGTGCCAGTAGTATAAGGGGAAGGAGGGCAGGGGACACTGAAGCTTTCTTT
TRBV6-4	once	TRBJ2-6	TRBD1	15	CASSSDRAGANVLTF	TGTGCCAGCAGCTCCGACAGGGCTGGGGCCAACGTCCTGACTTTC
TRBV30	NA	TRBJ1-1	NA	12	CAWSLNREGAFF	TGTGCCTGGAGTTTAAACAGGGAAGGGGCTTTCTTT
TRBV6-6	NA	TRBJ1-1	TRBD1	13	CASRGQGPLEAFF	TGTGCCAGCAGGGGACAGGGCCCACTTGAAGCTTTCTTT
TRBV14	NA	TRBJ2-2	NA	13	CASSQRLTGELFF	TGTGCCAGCAGCCAGAGATTAACCGGGGAGCTGTTTTTT
TRBV5-6	once	TRBJ1-4	NA	13	CASSLTSNEKLFF	TGTGCCAGCAGCTTGACAAGTAATGAAAAACTGTTTTTT
TRBV5-5	NA	TRBJ1-1	NA	14	CASSGRSSNTEAFF	TGTGCCAGCAGCGGGAGATCCTCGAACACTGAAGCTTTCTTT